Listed below are T cell receptor beta chains from one sample, sequenced in a study of blood T cells in healthy people across ages. TCRdb fed the 5' RACE reads into MiXCR, producing one record per CDR3 protein. The table lists approximately 790,000 distinct CDR3 sequences, approximately 65% of them singletons. Material: blood. Receptors originate from a man under 40 in good health. Both conserved end residues are part of each CDR3. A D gene is named only where the DNA matches it firmly. A clone size is listed for some rows: how often the clone was seen (once, few, many), or a class if it is expanded.

len	v_gene	abundance	j_gene	d_gene	CDR3aa	CDR3nt
13	TRBV5-1	few	TRBJ2-3	NA	CASGLGGTDTQYF	TGCGCCAGCGGGCTTGGAGGCACAGATACGCAGTATTTT
13	TRBV6-5	NA	TRBJ2-1	NA	CASSKGGDVEQFF	TGTGCCAGCTCGAAAGGCGGGGACGTTGAGCAGTTCTTC
15	TRBV12-3/TRBV12-4	NA	TRBJ2-1	TRBD2	CASTPSGGTYNEQFF	TGTGCCAGCACCCCTAGCGGGGGGACCTACAATGAGCAGTTCTTC
14	TRBV6-5	NA	TRBJ2-1	NA	CASSTLGSYNEQFF	TGTGCCAGCAGCACGTTGGGCTCCTACAATGAGCAGTTCTTC
14	TRBV12-3/TRBV12-4	NA	TRBJ2-7	TRBD1	CASSFQGDNDEQYF	TGTGCCAGCAGTTTTCAGGGGGATAACGACGAGCAGTACTTC
13	TRBV12-3/TRBV12-4	few	TRBJ1-2	NA	CASTQGLGYGYTF	TGTGCCAGCACCCAAGGCTTGGGCTATGGCTACACCTTC
15	TRBV7-2	NA	TRBJ2-1	TRBD2	CASSWGLAGGNEQFF	TGTGCCAGCAGCTGGGGACTAGCGGGGGGGAATGAGCAGTTCTTC
13	TRBV29-1	NA	TRBJ2-4	TRBD1	CSALGQGANIQYF	TGCAGCGCCCTGGGACAGGGGGCAAACATTCAGTACTTC
15	TRBV6-6	NA	TRBJ2-5	NA	CASSYAAGTGYKQYF	TGTGCCAGCAGTTACGCCGCTGGGACGGGCTACAAGCAGTACTTC
15	TRBV7-9	NA	TRBJ2-7	NA	CASSLTGTVTYEQYF	TGTGCCAGCAGCTTGACGGGGACGGTAACCTACGAGCAGTACTTC
16	TRBV12-3/TRBV12-4	NA	TRBJ2-5	TRBD2	CASSFPSGGARETQYF	TGTGCCAGCAGTTTCCCCAGCGGGGGGGCTCGGGAGACCCAGTACTTC
19	TRBV7-6	few	TRBJ2-7	TRBD1	CASSLDVGGQGDYGNEQYF	TGTGCCAGCAGCCTAGACGTCGGGGGACAGGGTGATTATGGGAACGAGCAGTACTTC
14	TRBV29-1	few	TRBJ2-5	NA	CSVDWRGGEETQYF	TGCAGCGTTGATTGGCGTGGGGGAGAAGAGACCCAGTACTTC
17	TRBV4-3	NA	TRBJ2-1	TRBD2	CASSHVLAGGLDNEQFF	TGCGCCAGCAGCCATGTCCTAGCGGGGGGCCTAGATAATGAGCAGTTCTTC
14	TRBV6-5	NA	TRBJ2-2	NA	CASSYFTGGGELFF	TGTGCCAGCAGTTACTTCACAGGTGGCGGGGAGCTGTTTTTT
15	TRBV6-5	NA	TRBJ2-4	NA	CASSHLGAGTDIQYF	TGTGCCAGCAGCCATCTCGGGGCAGGGACGGACATTCAGTACTTC
12	TRBV20-1	few	TRBJ2-1	NA	CSARDVWNEQFF	TGCAGTGCTAGAGATGTGTGGAATGAGCAGTTCTTC
15	TRBV9	NA	TRBJ1-4	TRBD1	CASSASGTGVEKLFF	TGTGCCAGCAGCGCTTCCGGGACAGGGGTGGAAAAACTGTTTTTT
14	TRBV20-1	NA	TRBJ2-3	TRBD1	CSARKGASTDTQYF	TGCAGTGCTAGGAAGGGGGCCAGCACAGATACGCAGTATTTT
13	TRBV12-3/TRBV12-4	NA	TRBJ1-4	NA	CASSPWVNEKLFF	TGTGCCAGCAGTCCCTGGGTTAATGAAAAACTGTTTTTT
13	TRBV5-1	few	TRBJ2-7	NA	CASSLVMFYEQYF	TGCGCCAGCAGCTTGGTTATGTTCTACGAGCAGTACTTC
16	TRBV7-2	NA	TRBJ2-7	TRBD2	CASSLVVGLAAYEQYF	TGTGCCAGCAGCTTAGTTGTGGGACTAGCGGCCTACGAGCAGTACTTC
16	TRBV4-2	NA	TRBJ2-7	TRBD2	CAGSQGGGQGGYEQYF	TGTGCCGGCAGCCAAGGTGGAGGCCAGGGAGGGTACGAGCAGTACTTC
14	TRBV10-3	NA	TRBJ2-7	NA	CAISNRGVSYEQYF	TGTGCCATCAGTAATCGCGGGGTCTCCTACGAGCAGTACTTC
15	TRBV7-8	NA	TRBJ2-2	TRBD2	CASSSGTSGSGELFF	TGTGCCAGCAGTTCTGGGACTAGCGGTTCGGGGGAGCTGTTTTTT
13	TRBV27	few	TRBJ2-7	TRBD1	CASRKDRPYEQYF	TGTGCCAGCAGAAAGGACAGGCCTTACGAGCAGTACTTC
13	TRBV29-1	few	TRBJ2-1	NA	CSERRGAGSEQFF	TGCAGCGAGAGGCGGGGAGCTGGCAGTGAGCAGTTCTTC
15	TRBV7-9	NA	TRBJ2-1	NA	CASSLIGGLRNEQFF	TGTGCCAGCAGCTTAATCGGGGGCCTTAGGAATGAGCAGTTCTTC
12	TRBV6-5	NA	TRBJ1-2	NA	CASLALNYGYTF	TGTGCCAGCCTAGCCCTTAACTATGGCTACACCTTC
15	TRBV6-5	NA	TRBJ1-4	TRBD1	CASSLTTGQREKLFF	TGTGCCAGCAGCCTTACGACAGGGCAGCGTGAAAAACTGTTTTTT
13	TRBV7-6	NA	TRBJ2-1	NA	CASSVAYKNEQFF	TGTGCCAGCAGCGTAGCATATAAGAATGAGCAGTTCTTC
18	TRBV4-3	NA	TRBJ2-1	TRBD2	CPSSQDVGGGYSYNEQFF	TGCCCCAGCAGCCAAGACGTGGGCGGGGGGTACTCCTACAATGAGCAGTTCTTC
13	TRBV10-2	many	TRBJ2-1	NA	CAGGTESYNEQFF	TGCGCCGGCGGGACCGAGTCCTACAATGAGCAGTTCTTC
14	TRBV28	NA	TRBJ1-2	TRBD1	CASSTIDWTGGYTF	TGTGCCAGCAGTACGATCGACTGGACAGGTGGCTACACCTTC
15	TRBV7-2	NA	TRBJ2-2	NA	CASSPGQGVSGELFF	TGTGCCAGCAGCCCAGGGCAGGGCGTTTCCGGGGAGCTGTTTTTT
14	TRBV12-3/TRBV12-4	few	TRBJ2-1	NA	CASSSAHLYNEQFF	TGTGCCAGCAGTTCGGCGCATCTCTACAATGAGCAGTTCTTC
12	TRBV29-1	NA	TRBJ2-7	NA	CSVRIDSYEQYF	TGCAGCGTTCGAATAGATTCCTACGAGCAGTACTTC
15	TRBV5-1	NA	TRBJ2-7	TRBD1	CASSLTTGTISEQYF	TGCGCCAGCAGCTTGACGACAGGGACGATATCCGAGCAGTACTTC
15	TRBV10-3	NA	TRBJ1-2	NA	CAISDRREMNYGYTF	TGTGCCATCAGTGATAGACGGGAGATGAACTATGGCTACACCTTC
12	TRBV28	NA	TRBJ1-5	NA	CASTPLRGPQHF	TGTGCCAGCACCCCTCTTCGTGGTCCCCAGCATTTT
13	TRBV7-2	NA	TRBJ2-3	NA	CASSTTYEDTQYF	TGTGCCAGCAGCACGACGTACGAGGATACGCAGTATTTT
14	TRBV15	NA	TRBJ1-2	NA	CATSSDLSGYGYTF	TGTGCCACCAGCAGCGACCTGAGTGGGTATGGCTACACCTTC
14	TRBV7-8	NA	TRBJ2-1	TRBD1	CASSFRDSNNEQFF	TGTGCCAGCAGCTTCCGGGACAGTAACAATGAGCAGTTCTTC
14	TRBV7-2	NA	TRBJ2-5	NA	CASSLGHYQETQYF	TGTGCCAGCAGCCTGGGACACTACCAAGAGACCCAGTACTTC
15	TRBV6-6	NA	TRBJ2-7	TRBD2	CASRMMPGLGVEQYF	TGTGCCAGTCGGATGATGCCGGGACTAGGGGTCGAGCAGTACTTC
16	TRBV4-3	few	TRBJ2-7	TRBD1	CASSQESGTGGYEQYF	TGCGCCAGCAGCCAAGAGTCCGGGACAGGGGGCTACGAGCAGTACTTC
13	TRBV20-1	few	TRBJ1-2	TRBD1	CSAHRGRGYGYTF	TGCAGTGCCCACAGGGGGCGCGGCTATGGCTACACCTTC
12	TRBV20-1	NA	TRBJ1-1	NA	CSADKVNTEAFF	TGCAGTGCTGATAAAGTGAACACTGAAGCTTTCTTT
16	TRBV5-5	NA	TRBJ2-5	TRBD1	CASSLAGTGIQETQYF	TGTGCCAGCAGCTTGGCCGGGACAGGGATCCAAGAGACCCAGTACTTC
15	TRBV6-6	NA	TRBJ2-5	NA	CASSYGARDQETQYF	TGTGCCAGCAGTTACGGGGCCCGGGACCAAGAGACCCAGTACTTC
15	TRBV7-2	few	TRBJ2-1	NA	CASSLVADSYNEQFF	TGTGCCAGCAGCTTAGTGGCGGACTCCTACAATGAGCAGTTCTTC
18	TRBV6-2/TRBV6-3	NA	TRBJ2-3	TRBD2	CASSWTSGGVRNTDTQYF	TGTGCCAGCAGTTGGACTAGCGGGGGAGTACGGAACACAGATACGCAGTATTTT
16	TRBV6-5	NA	TRBJ2-7	NA	CASSYSVFEGSYEQYF	TGTGCCAGCAGTTACTCGGTGTTTGAGGGCTCCTACGAGCAGTACTTC
13	TRBV9	NA	TRBJ2-3	NA	CASSPQSPDTQYF	TGTGCCAGCAGCCCCCAATCCCCAGATACGCAGTATTTT
17	TRBV20-1	NA	TRBJ2-7	TRBD2	CSARDASGTSGGYEQYF	TGCAGTGCTAGAGACGCTTCCGGGACTAGCGGGGGTTACGAGCAGTACTTC